The following is a T cell receptor (beta chain) sequence with its context. Antigen unknown. The CDR3 does not end in the conserved phenylalanine or tryptophan, so this is likely a read error. It is unclear where the CDR3 begins or ends on the DNA, so no DNA is shown, and the CDR3 is as TCRdb lists it. The sample is drawn from a study of STAT3 mutations in large granular lymphocyte leukemia. As for the study in general: More than half of T-LGLL patients received immunosuppressive therapy. Study-wide findings and caveats: TCR clonotype switching after therapy occurred in about 30% of the 18 patients. In some patients, a small highly pathogenic clone possibly went undetected. In T-cell large granular lymphocyte leukemia, about half of patients showed multiple immunodominant subclonotypes. In several patients, dominant TCR clone burden exceeded STAT3 mutant burden.

Both ends counted, the CDR3 spans 9 residues. Per the germline V gene, CDR1 is SEHNR and CDR2 is FQNEAQ (reference sequence). The data were produced by immunoSEQ multiplex PCR, yet TCRdb's version contains in-frame clones alone and is incomplete. The table includes roughly 6,000 clones, around a third detected once. Sequenced: peripheral blood mononuclear cells. This TCR derives from a woman aged 40 to 50 with T-cell large granular lymphocyte leukemia. Some clones in this sample may be carry-over from other donors' samples. J is TRBJ1-2 and V is TRBV7-9. This chain's CDR3 is CASSLGPVR.